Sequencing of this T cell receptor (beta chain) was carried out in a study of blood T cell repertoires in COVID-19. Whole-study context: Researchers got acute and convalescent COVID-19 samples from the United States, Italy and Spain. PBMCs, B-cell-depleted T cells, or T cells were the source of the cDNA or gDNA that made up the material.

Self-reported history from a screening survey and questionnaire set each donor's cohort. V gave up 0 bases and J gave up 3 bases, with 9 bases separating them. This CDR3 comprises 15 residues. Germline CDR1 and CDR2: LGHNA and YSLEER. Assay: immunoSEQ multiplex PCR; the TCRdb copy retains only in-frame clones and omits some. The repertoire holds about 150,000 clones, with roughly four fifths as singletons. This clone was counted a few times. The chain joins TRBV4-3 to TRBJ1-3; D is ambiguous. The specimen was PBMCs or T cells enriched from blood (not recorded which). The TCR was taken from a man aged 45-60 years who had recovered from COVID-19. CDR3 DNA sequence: TGCGCCAGCAGCCAAGATAGCGCTCTTGGAAACACCATATATTTT. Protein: CASSQDSALGNTIYF.